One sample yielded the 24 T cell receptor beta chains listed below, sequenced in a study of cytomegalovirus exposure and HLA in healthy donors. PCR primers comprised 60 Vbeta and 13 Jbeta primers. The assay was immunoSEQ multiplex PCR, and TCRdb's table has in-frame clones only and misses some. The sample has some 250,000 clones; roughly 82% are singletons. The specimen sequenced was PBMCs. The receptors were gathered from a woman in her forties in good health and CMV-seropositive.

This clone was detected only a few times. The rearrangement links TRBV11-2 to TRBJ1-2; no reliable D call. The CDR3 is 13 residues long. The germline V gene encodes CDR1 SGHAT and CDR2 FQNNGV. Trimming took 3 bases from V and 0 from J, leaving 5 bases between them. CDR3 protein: CASSFRSNYGYTF. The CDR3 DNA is TGTGCCAGCAGCTTTCGGTCTAACTATGGCTACACCTTC.

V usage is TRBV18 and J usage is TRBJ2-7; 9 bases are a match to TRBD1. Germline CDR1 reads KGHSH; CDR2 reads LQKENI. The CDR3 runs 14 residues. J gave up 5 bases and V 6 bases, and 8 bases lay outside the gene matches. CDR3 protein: CASSSPQGAHEQYF. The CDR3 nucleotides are TGTGCCAGCTCGAGCCCACAGGGGGCCCACGAGCAGTACTTC.

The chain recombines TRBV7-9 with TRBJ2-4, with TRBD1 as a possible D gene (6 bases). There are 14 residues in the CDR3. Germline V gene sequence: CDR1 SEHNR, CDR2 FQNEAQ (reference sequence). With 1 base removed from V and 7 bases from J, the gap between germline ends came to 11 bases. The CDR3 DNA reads TGTGCCAGCAGCTTAGGGGGGCTGGGCAACATTCAGTACTTC. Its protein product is CASSLGGLGNIQYF.

The CDR3 protein is CASSSFHRAPNQPQHF. The CDR3 nucleotides are TGTGCCAGCAGTTCCTTCCACAGGGCTCCAAATCAGCCCCAGCATTTT. The rearrangement uses TRBV7-2 and TRBJ1-5, with D possibly matching TRBD1 (6 bases). V shed 6 bases and J shed 4 bases, with 19 bases lying between them. The CDR3 extends over 16 amino acids. The germline CDR1 and CDR2 sequences are SGHTA and FQGNSA.

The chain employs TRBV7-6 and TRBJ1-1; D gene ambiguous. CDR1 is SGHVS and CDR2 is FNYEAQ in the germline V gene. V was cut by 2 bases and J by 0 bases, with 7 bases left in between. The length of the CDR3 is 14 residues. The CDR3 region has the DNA TGTGCCAGCAGCTTATCCGGGGTGAACACTGAAGCTTTCTTT. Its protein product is CASSLSGVNTEAFF.

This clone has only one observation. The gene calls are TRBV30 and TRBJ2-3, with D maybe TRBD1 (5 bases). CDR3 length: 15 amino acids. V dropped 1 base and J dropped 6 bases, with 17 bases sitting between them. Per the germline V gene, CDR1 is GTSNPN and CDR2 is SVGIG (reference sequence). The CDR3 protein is CAWSGSFVHRDTQYF. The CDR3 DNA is TGTGCCTGGAGTGGGTCGTTTGTCCACAGGGATACGCAGTATTTT.

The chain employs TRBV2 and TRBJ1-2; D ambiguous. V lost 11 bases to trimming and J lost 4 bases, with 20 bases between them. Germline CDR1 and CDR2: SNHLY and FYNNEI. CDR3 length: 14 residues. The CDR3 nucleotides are TGTGCCTCAACTCAGGACTTATCCTCCTATGGCTACACCTTC. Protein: CASTQDLSSYGYTF.

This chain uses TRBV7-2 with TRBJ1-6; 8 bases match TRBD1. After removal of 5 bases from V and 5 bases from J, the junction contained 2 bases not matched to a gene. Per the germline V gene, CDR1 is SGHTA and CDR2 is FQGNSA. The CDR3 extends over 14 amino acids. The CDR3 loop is CASSRDRNNSPLHF. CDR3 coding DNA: TGTGCCAGCAGCCGGGACAGGAATAATTCACCCCTCCACTTT. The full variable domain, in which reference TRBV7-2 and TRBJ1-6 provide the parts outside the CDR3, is GAGVSQSPSNKVTEKGKDVELRCDPISGHTALYWYRQSLGQGLEFLIYFQGNSAPDKSGLPSDRFSAERTGGSVSTLTIQRTQQEDSAVYLCASSRDRNNSPLHFGNGTRLTVT.

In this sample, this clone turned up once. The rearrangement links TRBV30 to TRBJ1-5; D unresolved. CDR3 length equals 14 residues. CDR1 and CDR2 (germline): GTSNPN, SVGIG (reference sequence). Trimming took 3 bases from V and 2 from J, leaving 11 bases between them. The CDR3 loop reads CAWREGRGNQPQHF. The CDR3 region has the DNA TGTGCCTGGAGAGAAGGGAGAGGCAATCAGCCCCAGCATTTT.

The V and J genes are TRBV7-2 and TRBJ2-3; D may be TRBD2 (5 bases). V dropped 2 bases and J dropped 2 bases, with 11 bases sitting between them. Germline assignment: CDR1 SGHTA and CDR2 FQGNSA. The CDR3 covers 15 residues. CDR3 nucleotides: TGTGCCAGCAGCTTACGAGCGGAAAACACAGATACGCAGTATTTT. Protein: CASSLRAENTDTQYF.

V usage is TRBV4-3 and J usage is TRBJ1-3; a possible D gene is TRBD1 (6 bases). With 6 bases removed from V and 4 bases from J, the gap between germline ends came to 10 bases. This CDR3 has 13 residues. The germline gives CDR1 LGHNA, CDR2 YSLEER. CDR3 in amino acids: CASSGTSGNTIYF. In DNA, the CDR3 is TGCGCCAGCAGTGGGACATCAGGAAACACCATATATTTT.

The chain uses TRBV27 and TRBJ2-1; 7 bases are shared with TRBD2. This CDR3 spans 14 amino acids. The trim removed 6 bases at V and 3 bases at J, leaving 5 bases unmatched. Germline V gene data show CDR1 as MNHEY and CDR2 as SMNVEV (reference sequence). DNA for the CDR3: TGTGCCAGCAGCTTAGGCGGGAGCTACAATGAGCAGTTCTTC. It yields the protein CASSLGGSYNEQFF.

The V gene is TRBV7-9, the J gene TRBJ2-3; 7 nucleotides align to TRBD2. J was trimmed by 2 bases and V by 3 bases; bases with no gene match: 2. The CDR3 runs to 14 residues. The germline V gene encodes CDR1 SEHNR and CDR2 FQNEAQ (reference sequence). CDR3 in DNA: TGTGCCAGCAGCTTCAGCGGGATCACAGATACGCAGTATTTT. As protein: CASSFSGITDTQYF.

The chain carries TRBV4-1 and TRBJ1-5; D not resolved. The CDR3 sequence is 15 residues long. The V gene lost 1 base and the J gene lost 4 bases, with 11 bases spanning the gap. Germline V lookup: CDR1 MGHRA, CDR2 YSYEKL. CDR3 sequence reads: CASSQVSGSNQPQHF. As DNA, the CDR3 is TGCGCCAGCAGCCAAGTTTCGGGGAGTAATCAGCCCCAGCATTTT.

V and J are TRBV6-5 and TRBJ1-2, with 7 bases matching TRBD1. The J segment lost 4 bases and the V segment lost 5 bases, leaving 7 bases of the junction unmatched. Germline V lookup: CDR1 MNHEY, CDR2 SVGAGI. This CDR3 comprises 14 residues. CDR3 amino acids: CASSRDSQGYGYTF. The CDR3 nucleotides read TGTGCCAGCAGTCGGGACAGCCAGGGCTATGGCTACACCTTC.

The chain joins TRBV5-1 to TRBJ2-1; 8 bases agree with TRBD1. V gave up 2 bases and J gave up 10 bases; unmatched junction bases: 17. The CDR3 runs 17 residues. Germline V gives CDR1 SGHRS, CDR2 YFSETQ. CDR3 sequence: CASSLTIGTGQSGEQFF. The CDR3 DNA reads TGCGCCAGCAGCTTAACGATCGGGACAGGTCAATCAGGGGAGCAGTTCTTC.

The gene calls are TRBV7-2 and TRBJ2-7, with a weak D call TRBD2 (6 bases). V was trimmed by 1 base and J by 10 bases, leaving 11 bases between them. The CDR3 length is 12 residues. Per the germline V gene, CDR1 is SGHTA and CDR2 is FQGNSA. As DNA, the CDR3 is TGTGCCAGCAGCTTAGAACTAGCCTCCCAGTACTTC. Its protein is CASSLELASQYF.

CDR3 DNA: TGCGCCAGCAGCTTGGCTAGGCGTGCAGATACGCAGTATTTT. The encoded protein is CASSLARRADTQYF. J is TRBJ2-3 and V is TRBV5-1; D unclear. Germline CDR1 and CDR2: SGHRS and YFSETQ. V was shortened by 0 bases and J by 4 bases, with 9 bases between the two germline ends. This CDR3 spans 14 amino acids.

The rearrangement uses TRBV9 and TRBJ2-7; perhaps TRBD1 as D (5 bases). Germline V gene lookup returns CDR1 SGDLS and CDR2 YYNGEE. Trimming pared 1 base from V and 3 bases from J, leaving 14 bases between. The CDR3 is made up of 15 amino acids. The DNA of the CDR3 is TGTGCCAGCAGCGTATCGGCCAGGGCCAGCTACGAGCAGTACTTC. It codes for CASSVSARASYEQYF.

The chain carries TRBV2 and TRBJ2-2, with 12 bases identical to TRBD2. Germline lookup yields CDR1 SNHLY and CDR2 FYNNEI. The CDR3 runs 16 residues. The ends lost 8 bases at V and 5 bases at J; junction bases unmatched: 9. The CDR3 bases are TGTGCCAGCGCCCCTAGCGGGGGGGCCCAAACCGGGGAGCTGTTTTTT. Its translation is CASAPSGGAQTGELFF.

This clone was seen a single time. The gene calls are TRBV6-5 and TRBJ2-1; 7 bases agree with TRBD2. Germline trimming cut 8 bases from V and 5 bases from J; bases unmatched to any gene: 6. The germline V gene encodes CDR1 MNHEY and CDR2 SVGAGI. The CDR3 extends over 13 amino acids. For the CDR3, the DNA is TGTGCCAGCCGGGAGGCACATCACAATGAGCAGTTCTTC. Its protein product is CASREAHHNEQFF.

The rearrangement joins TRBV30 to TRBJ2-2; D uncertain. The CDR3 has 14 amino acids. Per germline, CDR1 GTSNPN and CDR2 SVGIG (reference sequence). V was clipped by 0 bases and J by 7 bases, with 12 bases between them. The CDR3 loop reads CAWSVSSAGGELFF. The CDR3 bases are TGTGCCTGGAGTGTATCCAGCGCTGGCGGGGAGCTGTTTTTT.

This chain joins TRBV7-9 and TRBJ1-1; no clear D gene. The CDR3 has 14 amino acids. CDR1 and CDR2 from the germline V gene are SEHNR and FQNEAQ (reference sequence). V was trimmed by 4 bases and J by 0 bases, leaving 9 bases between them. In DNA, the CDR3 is TGTGCCAGCAGCTCAACCTCGGTGAACACTGAAGCTTTCTTT. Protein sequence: CASSSTSVNTEAFF.

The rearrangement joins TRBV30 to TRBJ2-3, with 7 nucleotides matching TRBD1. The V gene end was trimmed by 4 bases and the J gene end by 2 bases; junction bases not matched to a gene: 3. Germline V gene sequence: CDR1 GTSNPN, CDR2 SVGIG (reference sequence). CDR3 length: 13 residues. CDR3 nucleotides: TGTGCCTGGAACAGGGGATCCACAGATACGCAGTATTTT. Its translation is CAWNRGSTDTQYF.